These 24 T cell receptor beta chains were all obtained from the same sample, sequenced in a study of spatial heterogeneity in lung cancer. Time point specified: blood at routine non-recurrence follow-up after resection. TCRdb recomputed calls from the 5' RACE reads with MiXCR, one row per CDR3 protein. In the table there are 45,000 to 50,000 distinct CDR3 sequences, 12% of which are singletons. The material sequenced was PBMCs, taken at follow-up. Receptors were obtained from a male donor with early-stage non-small cell lung cancer.

This clonotype was counted at least ten times. The CDR3 sequence is CASSSGAQGYQKREQYF. DNA of the CDR3: TGTGCCAGCAGCTCCGGGGCGCAGGGATACCAAAAAAGAGAGCAGTACTTC. The chain recombines TRBV5-6 with TRBJ2-7; D is tentatively TRBD1 or TRBD2 (5 bases each). This CDR3 has 17 residues. The V and J ends lost 3 bases and 7 bases respectively, with 26 bases between them. From germline, CDR1 is SGHDT and CDR2 YYEEEE.

This clonotype was picked up a small number of times. The chain employs TRBV10-2 and TRBJ2-1; D might be TRBD1 (5 bases). Germline CDR1 WSHSY, CDR2 SAAADI. This CDR3 is built from 11 residues. Trimming took 3 bases from V and 8 from J, leaving 5 bases between them. The CDR3, as DNA: TGCGCCAGCAGTGACAGGGATGAGCAGTTCTTC. This sequence encodes CASSDRDEQFF.

The chain is built from TRBV25-1 and TRBJ2-3; 9 nucleotides agree with TRBD2. The junction had 4 bases not matched to a gene; V was cut back by 6 bases and J by 0 bases. This CDR3 is 15 amino acids long. Germline assignment: CDR1 MGHDK and CDR2 SYGVNS. The DNA of the CDR3 is TGTGCCAGCAGGTCGACTAGCGGTAGCACAGATACGCAGTATTTT. Translated, it gives CASRSTSGSTDTQYF.

This clonotype was detected a few times. The gene calls are TRBV7-9 and TRBJ1-3; TRBD1 is a possible D gene (5 bases). Deletions cut 6 bases from V and 0 bases from J, with 12 bases between. Germline CDR1 reads SEHNR; CDR2 reads FQNEAQ (reference sequence). The CDR3 covers 15 residues. For the CDR3, the DNA is TGTGCCAGCAGTCCCGGGGCCAGCTCTGGAAACACCATATATTTT. This gives the protein CASSPGASSGNTIYF.

This chain joins TRBV10-3 and TRBJ1-3; 7 nucleotides match TRBD1. Germline V gene sequence: CDR1 ENHRY, CDR2 SYGVKD. Trimming cost V 5 bases and J 4 bases; bases outside gene matches: 2. There are 13 residues in the CDR3. CDR3 bases: TGTGCCATCAGTTCGGACAGGGGAAACACCATATATTTT. Its translation is CAISSDRGNTIYF.

The DNA for the CDR3 is TGTGCCAGCAGCACGGACCACAGGGGGTCAACCCAGTACTTC. It encodes CASSTDHRGSTQYF. The chain combines TRBV9 with TRBJ2-5; 8 bases align to TRBD1. Looked up from germline, CDR1 is SGDLS and CDR2 is YYNGEE. This CDR3 has 14 amino acids. Trimming cost V 4 bases and J 8 bases; bases outside gene matches: 10.

This clonotype was seen a handful of times. CDR3 in DNA: TGTGCCAGCAGTTTCGAGGCAGGGGGCGCCTGGGATGGCTACACCTTC. As protein: CASSFEAGGAWDGYTF. V usage is TRBV12-3 or TRBV12-4 and J usage is TRBJ1-2; 8 positions agree with TRBD1. Trimming removed 3 bases from V and 6 bases from J; junction bases left unmatched: 12. The CDR3 covers 16 residues.

This clonotype was picked up a small number of times. This chain uses TRBV10-3 with TRBJ2-5; no definite D call. Germline V gene sequence: CDR1 ENHRY, CDR2 SYGVKD. The V end was cut by 3 bases, the J end by 4 bases, with 6 bases between. This CDR3 contains 12 residues. The CDR3 here is CAISERVETQYF. The CDR3 DNA reads TGTGCCATCAGTGAACGGGTAGAGACCCAGTACTTC.

In this sample, this clonotype turned up many times. This chain joins TRBV5-1 and TRBJ2-5, with 10 bases identical to TRBD2. CDR3 length: 18 residues. The germline CDR1 and CDR2 sequences are SGHRS and YFSETQ. Trimming took 5 bases from V and 2 from J; bases not matched to a gene: 15. CDR3 nucleotide sequence: TGCGCCAGCAGACTCTGGCCCGGGGAGGGACTAGCGCAAGAGACCCAGTACTTC. Protein: CASRLWPGEGLAQETQYF.

This clonotype showed up just a few times. The V and J genes are TRBV9 and TRBJ2-1; 7 nucleotides match TRBD2. In germline, CDR1 is SGDLS, CDR2 YYNGEE. The CDR3 length is 15 residues. With V trimmed by 2 bases and J by 9 bases, 11 bases remained unmatched. The CDR3 bases are TGTGCCAGCAGCGTCCCCGGGAGCGGGACCGGTGAGCAGTTCTTC. Residues: CASSVPGSGTGEQFF.

This clonotype has ten or more counts. The rearrangement links TRBV15 to TRBJ2-2; 11 nucleotides match TRBD2. The CDR3 spans 16 residues. Looked up from germline, CDR1 is LNHNV and CDR2 is YYDKDF (reference sequence). Germline trimming cut 5 bases from V and 2 bases from J; bases unmatched to any gene: 4. CDR3 region: CATSARLAGNTGELFF. CDR3 DNA: TGTGCCACCAGCGCACGACTAGCGGGAAACACCGGGGAGCTGTTTTTT.

This chain uses TRBV19 with TRBJ1-5, with D uncertain. V was trimmed by 7 bases and J by 0 bases, leaving 10 bases between them. The CDR3 length is 14 residues. The germline V gene has CDR1 LNHDA and CDR2 SQIVND (reference sequence). The CDR3 loop reads CASIGQYSNQPQHF. The CDR3 bases are TGTGCCAGTATAGGGCAATATAGCAATCAGCCCCAGCATTTT.

This clonotype was found many times. The chain uses TRBV28 and TRBJ1-5; tentatively, D is TRBD1 (5 bases). The CDR3 has 14 residues. The V gene lost 2 bases and the J gene lost 9 bases, with 14 bases spanning the gap. Germline assignment: CDR1 MDHEN and CDR2 SYDVKM. CDR3 sequence (DNA): TGTGCCAGCAGTTTAGTAGGGGACCGATGGCCCCAGCATTTT. The encoded protein is CASSLVGDRWPQHF. The whole variable domain, remainder taken from reference TRBV28 and TRBJ1-5, is DVKVTQSSRYLVKRTGEKVFLECVQDMDHENMFWYRQDPGLGLRLIYFSYDVKMKEKGDIPEGYSVSREKKERFSLILESASTNQTSMYLCASSLVGDRWPQHFGDGTRLSIL.

This chain joins TRBV5-4 and TRBJ2-3; 7 nucleotides match TRBD1. CDR1 and CDR2 (germline): SGHNT, YYREEE (reference sequence). V trimming: 6 bases; J trimming: 1 base; junction bases outside the gene matches: 5. This CDR3 has 14 amino acids. The CDR3 loop reads CASTRDSRTDTQYF. DNA for the CDR3: TGTGCCAGCACCCGGGACAGCCGCACAGATACGCAGTATTTT.

This clonotype occurred a few times. The J gene is TRBJ2-1, the V gene TRBV27; the D gene is possibly TRBD2 (6 bases). CDR1 and CDR2 (germline): MNHEY, SMNVEV (reference sequence). Trimming pared 8 bases from V and 9 bases from J, leaving 14 bases between. CDR3 length: 12 amino acids. The CDR3 DNA reads as TGTGCCAGCTCTCCTGAAGCGGGTGAGCAGTTCTTC. Translated: CASSPEAGEQFF.

This clonotype was recorded many times. This chain joins TRBV7-6 and TRBJ1-6, with TRBD1 matching over 9 bases. There are 16 residues in the CDR3. V lost 1 base, J lost 9 bases, and 7 bases stayed unmatched. Germline loops: CDR1 SGHVS, CDR2 FNYEAQ. CDR3 nucleotide sequence: TGTGCCAGCAGCTTAGAGGGACAGGGAAGGGGTTCACCCCTCCACTTT. This codes for CASSLEGQGRGSPLHF.

This clonotype showed up just a few times. A much more abundant neighbour one base away suggests this may be a read error. The chain joins TRBV3-1 to TRBJ2-2; tentative D call: TRBD2 (6 bases). CDR1 LGHDT and CDR2 YNNKEL come from the germline V gene (reference sequence). The length of the CDR3 is 14 residues. The CDR3 loop reads CASSQDVSGGEPFF. The DNA for the CDR3 is TGTGCCAGCAGCCAAGATGTTTCGGGCGGGGAGCCGTTTTTT.

This clonotype appeared a few times. The chain uses TRBV20-1 and TRBJ2-3, with TRBD2 matching 12 bases. Germline-derived CDR1 and CDR2 are DFQATT and SNEGSKA (reference sequence). V trimming: 5 bases; J trimming: 3 bases; junction bases outside the gene matches: 3. This CDR3 is 14 amino acids long. The CDR3 DNA sequence: TGCAGTGCTGGAACTAGCGGGGGGACAGATACGCAGTATTTT. Its translation is CSAGTSGGTDTQYF.

This clonotype has a handful of counts. This sequence joins TRBV12-3 or TRBV12-4 and TRBJ2-1, with D hard to call. CDR3 length: 13 amino acids. The germline V and J ends were trimmed by 3 bases and 5 bases, with 8 bases remaining between them. The CDR3 loop is CASSFQRNNEQFF. The CDR3 bases are TGTGCCAGCAGTTTTCAGCGTAACAATGAGCAGTTCTTC.

This clonotype appeared a few times. The chain recombines TRBV12-3 or TRBV12-4 with TRBJ1-2; D is unclear. V lost 5 bases and J 7 bases, leaving 11 bases between the germline ends. This CDR3 spans 12 amino acids. In DNA form, the CDR3 reads TGTGCCAGCAGTCGCTTCTCGTCTGGCTACACCTTC. Protein: CASSRFSSGYTF.

This clonotype was seen repeatedly, ten times or more. The rearrangement uses TRBV12-3 or TRBV12-4 and TRBJ2-3, with 10 nucleotides matching TRBD2. J was trimmed by 1 base and V by 7 bases; bases with no gene match: 11. CDR3 length: 17 residues. CDR3: CASTSWGLAGGTDTQYF. The CDR3 nucleotides read TGTGCCAGCACCTCATGGGGGCTAGCGGGGGGCACAGATACGCAGTATTTT.

The chain uses TRBV13 and TRBJ2-3, with a possible D match to TRBD2 (6 bases). Germline CDR1 is PRHDT and CDR2 is FYEKMQ (reference sequence). Trimming removed 5 bases at V and 8 bases at J, with 23 bases between. The CDR3 is made up of 16 amino acids. This CDR3 is CASSPVGGVTGGTQYF. Here the CDR3 DNA reads TGTGCCAGCAGCCCCGTCGGGGGAGTAACGGGTGGTACGCAGTATTTT.

This rearrangement joins TRBV5-1 to TRBJ2-3; D is ambiguous. Trimming left V 4 bases short and J 1 base short, with 7 bases between. The CDR3 has 13 residues. Germline assignment: CDR1 SGHRS and CDR2 YFSETQ. The CDR3 reads CASSDPGTDTQYF. CDR3 bases: TGCGCCAGCAGCGATCCCGGCACAGATACGCAGTATTTT.

This clonotype was seen a handful of times. The rearrangement joins TRBV2 to TRBJ2-5; D remains ambiguous. Trimming removed 10 bases at V and 4 bases at J, with 16 bases between. The germline V gene has CDR1 SNHLY and CDR2 FYNNEI. The CDR3 covers 13 residues. CDR3 residues: CATDTGPTETQYF. CDR3 in DNA: TGTGCCACCGACACTGGACCGACAGAGACCCAGTACTTC.